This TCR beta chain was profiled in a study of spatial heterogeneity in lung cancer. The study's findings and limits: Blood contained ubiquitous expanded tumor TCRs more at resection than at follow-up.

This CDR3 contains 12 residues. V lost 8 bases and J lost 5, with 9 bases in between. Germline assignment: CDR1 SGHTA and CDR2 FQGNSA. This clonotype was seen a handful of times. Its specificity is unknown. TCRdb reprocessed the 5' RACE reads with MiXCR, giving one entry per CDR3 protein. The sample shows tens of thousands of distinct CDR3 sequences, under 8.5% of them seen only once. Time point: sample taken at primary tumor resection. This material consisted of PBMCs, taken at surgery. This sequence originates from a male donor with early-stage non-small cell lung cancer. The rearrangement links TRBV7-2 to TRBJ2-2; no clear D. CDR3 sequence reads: CASSRPTGELFF. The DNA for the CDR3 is TGTGCCAGCTCAAGGCCGACCGGGGAGCTGTTTTTT.